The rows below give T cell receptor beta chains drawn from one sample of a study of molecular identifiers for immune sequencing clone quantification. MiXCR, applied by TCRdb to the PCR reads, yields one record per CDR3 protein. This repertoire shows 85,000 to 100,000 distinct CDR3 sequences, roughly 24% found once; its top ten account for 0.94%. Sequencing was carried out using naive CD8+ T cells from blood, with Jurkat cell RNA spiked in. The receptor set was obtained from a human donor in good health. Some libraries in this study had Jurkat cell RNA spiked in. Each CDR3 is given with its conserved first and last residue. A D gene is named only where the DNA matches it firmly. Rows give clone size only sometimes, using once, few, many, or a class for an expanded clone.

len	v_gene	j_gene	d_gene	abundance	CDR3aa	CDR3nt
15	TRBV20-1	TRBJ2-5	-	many	CSASRSSGYQETQYF	TGCAGTGCTAGTAGAAGCTCCGGGTACCAAGAGACCCAGTACTTC
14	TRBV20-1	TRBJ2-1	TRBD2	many	CSARSLAEYNEQFF	TGCAGTGCTAGATCGCTAGCGGAGTACAATGAGCAGTTCTTC
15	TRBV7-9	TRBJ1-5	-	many	CASSLSGPGNQPQHF	TGTGCCAGCAGCTTAAGTGGTCCTGGCAATCAGCCCCAGCATTTT
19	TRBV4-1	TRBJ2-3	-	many	CASSPLGNQHQLSTDTQYF	TGCGCCAGCAGCCCCCTGGGCAATCAACACCAACTTTCCACAGATACGCAGTATTTT
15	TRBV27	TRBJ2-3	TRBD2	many	CASSWSGLTTDTQYF	TGTGCCAGCAGTTGGTCGGGACTAACCACAGATACGCAGTATTTT
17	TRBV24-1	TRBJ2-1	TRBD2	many	CATSDYVAGGQVGEQFF	TGTGCCACCAGTGATTACGTAGCGGGAGGCCAGGTTGGTGAGCAGTTCTTC
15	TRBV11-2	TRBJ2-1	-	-	CASSLGAGNYNEQVF	TGTGCCAGCAGCTTAGGGGCGGGAAACTACAATGAGCAGGTCTTC
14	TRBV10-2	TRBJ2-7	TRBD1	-	CASRTGTGGPEQYF	TGCGCCAGCAGAACCGGGACAGGGGGCCCCGAGCAGTACTTC
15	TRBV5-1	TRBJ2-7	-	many	CASSAVADLSYEQYF	TGCGCCAGCAGCGCGGTAGCGGACCTCTCCTACGAGCAGTACTTC
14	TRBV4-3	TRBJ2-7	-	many	CASSQEGLLYEQYF	TGCGCCAGCAGCCAAGAAGGACTACTCTACGAGCAGTACTTC
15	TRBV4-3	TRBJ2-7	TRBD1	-	CASSQDNQGAYEQYF	TGCGCCAGCAGCCAAGATAATCAGGGGGCCTACGAGCAGTACTTC
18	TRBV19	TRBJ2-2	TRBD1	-	CASSILDRGHSNTGELFF	TGTGCCAGTAGTATATTGGACAGGGGGCACTCGAACACCGGGGAGCTGTTTTTT
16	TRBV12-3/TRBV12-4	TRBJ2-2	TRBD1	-	CASSNTGGVNTGELFF	TGTGCCAGCAGCAATACAGGGGGTGTTAACACCGGGGAGCTGTTTTTT
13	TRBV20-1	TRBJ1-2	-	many	CSAKWTENYGYTF	TGCAGTGCTAAGTGGACAGAGAACTATGGCTACACCTTC
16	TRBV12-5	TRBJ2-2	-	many	CASGSSGSSNTGELFF	TGTGCTAGTGGTTCCTCAGGGTCCTCGAACACCGGGGAGCTGTTTTTT
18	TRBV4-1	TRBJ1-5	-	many	CASSQDVGTWGENQPQHF	TGCGCCAGCAGCCAAGATGTCGGGACATGGGGGGAAAATCAGCCCCAGCATTTT
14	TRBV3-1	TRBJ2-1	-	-	CASSQEFLTNVQFF	TGTGCCAGCAGCCAAGAATTCCTAACTAATGTGCAGTTCTTC
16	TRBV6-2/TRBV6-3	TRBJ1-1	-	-	CASSYSPPGTNTEAFF	TGTGCCAGCAGTTACTCGCCGCCAGGCACGAACACTGAAGCTTTCTTT
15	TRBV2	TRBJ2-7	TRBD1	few	CASKEGQGGSYEQYF	TGTGCCAGCAAGGAGGGACAGGGGGGCTCCTACGAGCAGTACTTC
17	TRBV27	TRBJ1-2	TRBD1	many	CASSLSGTGVPFSGYTF	TGTGCCAGCAGTTTATCTGGGACAGGGGTTCCTTTTTCAGGCTACACCTTC
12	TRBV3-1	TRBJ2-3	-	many	CASSQESDTQYF	TGTGCCAGCAGCCAAGAGTCAGATACGCAGTATTTT
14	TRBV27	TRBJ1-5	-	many	CASSRFDNNQPQHF	TGTGCCAGCAGCCGATTCGACAACAATCAGCCCCAGCATTTT
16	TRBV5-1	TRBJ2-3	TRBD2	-	CASSLIGGAVEDAQYF	TGCGCCAGCAGCTTGATCGGGGGGGCCGTAGAAGATGCGCAGTATTTT
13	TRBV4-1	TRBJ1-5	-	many	CASSQTGNQPQHF	TGCGCCAGCAGCCAAACTGGCAATCAGCCCCAGCATTTT
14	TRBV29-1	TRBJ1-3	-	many	CSALSQHSGNTIYF	TGCAGCGCCCTCTCACAGCACTCTGGAAACACCATATATTTT
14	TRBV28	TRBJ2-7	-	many	CASRMDTGTYEQYF	TGTGCCAGCAGAATGGACACCGGGACCTACGAGCAGTACTTC
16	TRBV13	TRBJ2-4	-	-	CARRLAARGPQTIPYF	TGTGCCCGCCGCTTAGCCGCCCGGGGCCCCCAAACCATTCCGTACTTC
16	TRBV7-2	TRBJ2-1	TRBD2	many	CASSLARGALLNEQFF	TGTGCCAGCAGCTTAGCGCGGGGGGCCTTGCTCAATGAGCAGTTCTTC
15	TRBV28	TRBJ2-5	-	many	CASGPGVWERETQYF	TGTGCCAGCGGCCCGGGTGTCTGGGAGAGGGAGACCCAGTACTTC
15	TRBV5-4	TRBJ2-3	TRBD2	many	CASSLVAGSSDTQYF	TGTGCCAGCAGCTTGGTAGCGGGGTCCTCAGATACGCAGTATTTT
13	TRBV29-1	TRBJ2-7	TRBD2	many	CSVDGREGYEQYF	TGCAGCGTTGACGGCAGGGAGGGCTACGAGCAGTACTTC
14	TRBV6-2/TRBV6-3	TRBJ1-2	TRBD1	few	CASSRTGHSYGYTF	TGTGCCAGCAGCCGGACAGGGCACTCCTATGGCTACACCTTC
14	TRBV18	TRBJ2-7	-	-	CASSHRDLPYEQYF	TGTGCCAGCTCCCACAGGGATTTGCCCTACGAGCAGTACTTC
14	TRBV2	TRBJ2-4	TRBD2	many	CASSEGLAGNIQYF	TGTGCCAGCAGTGAAGGGCTAGCGGGAAACATTCAGTACTTC
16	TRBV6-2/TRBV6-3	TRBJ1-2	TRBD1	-	CASSLPSGQVSYGYTF	TGTGCCAGCAGTCTACCATCGGGACAGGTTAGCTATGGCTACACCTTC
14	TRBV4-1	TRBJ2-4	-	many	CASSQGLSKNIQYF	TGCGCCAGCAGCCAAGGACTTTCCAAAAACATTCAGTACTTC
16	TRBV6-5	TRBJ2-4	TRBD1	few	CASKSEPGQGKNIQYF	TGTGCCAGCAAATCCGAACCGGGACAGGGAAAAAACATTCAGTACTTC
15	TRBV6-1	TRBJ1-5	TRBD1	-	CASSDTTGVIQPQHF	TGTGCCAGCAGTGATACGACAGGGGTGATTCAGCCCCAGCATTTT
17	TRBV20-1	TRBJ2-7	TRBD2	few	CSARDLFTSGPTYEQYF	TGCAGTGCTAGAGATTTGTTTACTAGCGGGCCGACCTACGAGCAGTACTTC
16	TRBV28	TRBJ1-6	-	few	CASSLVIGDYNSPLHF	TGTGCCAGCAGTTTAGTAATAGGGGACTATAATTCACCCCTCCACTTT